This TCR beta chain was sequenced during a study of blood T cells in healthy people across ages. This clonotype was counted only a few times. What it binds is not known. It was with a sample-barcoded 5' primer and a J-beta primer mix that a second PCR of roughly 6 to 11 cycles was run. From the 5' RACE reads, TCRdb called clonotypes with MiXCR, one entry per CDR3 protein. The sample holds 790,000 or so distinct CDR3 sequences; just over 55% are singletons and the top ten take approximately 24%. The sample providers were healthy Caucasian people from Russia, aged about 6 to 95. Study conclusions and caveats: Age showed a roughly linear inverse relationship with TCR beta diversity per million T cells.

Germline values: CDR1 MNHEY, CDR2 SMNVEV (reference sequence). This CDR3 spans 13 amino acids. This sequence was found in a man between 40 and 49 years old in good health. V gene TRBV27 combines with J gene TRBJ2-7; 8 positions match TRBD2. Matching the DNA end better, TRBJ2-5 makes the J call doubtful. Sequenced input: blood. CDR3 DNA sequence: TGTGCCAGCAGTTTGGGACTAGAAGAGACCCAGTACTTC. Encoded protein: CASSLGLEETQYF.